This record concerns one TCR beta chain sequence. The sample belongs to a study of blood T cell repertoires in COVID-19. The data were produced by immunoSEQ multiplex PCR, yet TCRdb's version contains in-frame clones alone and is incomplete. The data hold 160,000 or so clones, with 70% to 90% observed a single time. The CDR3 has 18 residues. The germline V gene encodes CDR1 KGHSH and CDR2 LQKENI. The V segment lost 3 bases and the J segment 5 bases; nucleotides outside the gene matches: 13. The genes are TRBV18 and TRBJ1-6; 7 positions agree with TRBD1. What was sequenced was peripheral blood. The sequence came from a man aged 35 to 55 with acute or convalescent COVID-19. For the CDR3, the DNA is TGTGCCAGCTCACCGCGTTCGGGTTCCGGGACAGATAATTCACCCCTCCACTTT. Amino acid sequence: CASSPRSGSGTDNSPLHF.